This TCR beta chain was observed in a study of spatial heterogeneity in lung cancer. TCRdb redid the calling of the 5' RACE reads with MiXCR, one entry per CDR3 protein. The top ten hold 6.5% to 8.5% of the sample, which has 95,000 or so distinct CDR3 sequences, around 8.6% seen once. Time point described: sample taken at primary tumor resection. Sequencing covered unsorted whole RNA taken from tumor, nontumor lung or frozen PBMC. This CDR3 contains 14 residues. CDR1 LNHDA and CDR2 SQIVND come from the germline V gene (reference sequence). J gave up 4 bases and V 8 bases, and 6 bases lay outside the gene matches. There are many counts of this clonotype.

This chain joins TRBV19 and TRBJ2-1, with 9 bases fitting TRBD1. Here the sequenced sample was PBMCs, taken at surgery. The source is a male donor with early-stage non-small cell lung cancer. CDR3 region: CASGTTGGYNEQFF. The CDR3 bases are TGTGCCAGTGGGACGACAGGGGGGTACAATGAGCAGTTCTTC.